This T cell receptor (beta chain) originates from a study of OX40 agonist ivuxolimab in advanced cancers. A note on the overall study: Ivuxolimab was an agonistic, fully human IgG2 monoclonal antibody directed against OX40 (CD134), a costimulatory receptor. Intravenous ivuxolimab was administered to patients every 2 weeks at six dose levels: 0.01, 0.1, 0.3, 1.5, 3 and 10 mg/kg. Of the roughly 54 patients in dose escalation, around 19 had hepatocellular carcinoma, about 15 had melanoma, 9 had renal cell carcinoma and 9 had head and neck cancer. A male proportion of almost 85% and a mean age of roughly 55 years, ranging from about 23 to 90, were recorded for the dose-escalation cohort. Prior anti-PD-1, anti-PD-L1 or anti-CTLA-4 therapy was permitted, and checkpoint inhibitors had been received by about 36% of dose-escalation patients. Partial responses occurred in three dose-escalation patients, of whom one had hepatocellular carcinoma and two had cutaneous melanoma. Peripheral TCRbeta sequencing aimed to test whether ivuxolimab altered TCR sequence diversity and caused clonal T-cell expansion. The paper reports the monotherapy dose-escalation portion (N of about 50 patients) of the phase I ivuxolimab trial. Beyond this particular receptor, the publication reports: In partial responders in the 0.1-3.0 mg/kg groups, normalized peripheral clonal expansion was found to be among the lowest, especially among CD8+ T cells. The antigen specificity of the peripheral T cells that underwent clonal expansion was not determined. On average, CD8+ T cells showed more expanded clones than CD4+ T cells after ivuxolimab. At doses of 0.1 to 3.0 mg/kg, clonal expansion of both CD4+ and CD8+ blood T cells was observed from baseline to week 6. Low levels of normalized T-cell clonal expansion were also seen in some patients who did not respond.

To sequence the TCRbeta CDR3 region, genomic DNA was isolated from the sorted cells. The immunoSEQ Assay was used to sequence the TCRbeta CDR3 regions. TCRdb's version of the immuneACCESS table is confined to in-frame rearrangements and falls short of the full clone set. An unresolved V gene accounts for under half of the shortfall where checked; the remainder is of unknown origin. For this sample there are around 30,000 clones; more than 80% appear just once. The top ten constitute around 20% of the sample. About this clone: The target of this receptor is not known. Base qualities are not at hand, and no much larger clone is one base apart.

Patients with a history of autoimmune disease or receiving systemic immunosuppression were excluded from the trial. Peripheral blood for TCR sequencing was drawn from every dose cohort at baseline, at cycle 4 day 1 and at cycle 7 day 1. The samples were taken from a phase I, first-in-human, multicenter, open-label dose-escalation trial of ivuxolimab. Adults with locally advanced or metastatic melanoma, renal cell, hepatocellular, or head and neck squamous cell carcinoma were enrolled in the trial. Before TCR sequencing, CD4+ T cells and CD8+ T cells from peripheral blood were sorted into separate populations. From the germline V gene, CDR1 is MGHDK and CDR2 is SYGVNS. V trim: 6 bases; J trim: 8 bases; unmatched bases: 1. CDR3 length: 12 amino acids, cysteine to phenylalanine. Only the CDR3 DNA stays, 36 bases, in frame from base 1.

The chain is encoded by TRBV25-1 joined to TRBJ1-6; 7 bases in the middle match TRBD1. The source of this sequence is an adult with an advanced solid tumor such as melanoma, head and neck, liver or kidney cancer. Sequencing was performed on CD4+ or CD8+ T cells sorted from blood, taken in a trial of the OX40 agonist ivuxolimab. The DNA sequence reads TGTGCCAGCAGGACAGGGTATTCACCCCTCCACTTT. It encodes CASRTGYSPLHF. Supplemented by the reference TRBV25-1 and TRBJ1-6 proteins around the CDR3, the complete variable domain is EADIYQTPRYLVIGTGKKITLECSQTMGHDKMYWYQQDPGMELHLIHYSYGVNSTEKGDLSSESTVSRIRTEHFPLTLESARPSHTSQYLCASRTGYSPLHFGNGTRLTVT.